Reported below is one TCR beta chain. This entry is derived from a study of blood T cell repertoires in COVID-19. Study-wide context: Collection of acute and convalescent COVID-19 samples took place in the United States, Italy and Spain. In each case, the material was cDNA or gDNA derived from T cells, B-cell-depleted T cells, or PBMCs.

In the authors' methods: It was from reference gene primer amplification that nucleated cell counts were estimated. Only in-frame clones appear in the TCRdb table, and some are missing; sequencing was by immunoSEQ multiplex PCR. V and J calls and clone size are as listed in that table; D and trimming were resolved from the DNA. The data hold around 99,000 clones, with roughly 80% observed a single time. CDR3 length: 12 amino acids. V gave up 4 bases and J gave up 7 bases, with 9 bases separating them. Looked up from germline, CDR1 is KGHDR and CDR2 is SFDVKD. This TCR came from a human donor in a cohort sampled during active COVID-19. This chain links TRBV24-1 with TRBJ1-2, with a tentative D call TRBD1 (5 bases). The sequenced sample consisted of peripheral blood. This CDR3 is CATSDTGLGYTF. The CDR3 DNA follows: TGTGCCACCAGTGACACAGGCCTTGGCTACACCTTC.